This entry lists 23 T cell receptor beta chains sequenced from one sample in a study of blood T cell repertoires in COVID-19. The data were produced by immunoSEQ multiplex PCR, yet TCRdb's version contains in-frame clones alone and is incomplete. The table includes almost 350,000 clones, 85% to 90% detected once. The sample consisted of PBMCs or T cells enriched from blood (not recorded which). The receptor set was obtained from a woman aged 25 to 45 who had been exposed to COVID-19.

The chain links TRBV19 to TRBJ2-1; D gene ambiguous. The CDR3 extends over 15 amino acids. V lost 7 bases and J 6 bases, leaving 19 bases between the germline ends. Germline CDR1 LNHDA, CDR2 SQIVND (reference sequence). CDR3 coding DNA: TGTGCCAGTAACCCGCGGCGAGGCAGCTTCAATGAGCAGTTCTTC. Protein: CASNPRRGSFNEQFF.

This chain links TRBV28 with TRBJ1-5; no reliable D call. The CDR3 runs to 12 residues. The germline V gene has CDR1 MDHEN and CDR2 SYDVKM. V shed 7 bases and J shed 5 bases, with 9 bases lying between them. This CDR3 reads CASISSDQPQHF. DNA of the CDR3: TGTGCCAGCATATCTTCAGATCAGCCCCAGCATTTT.

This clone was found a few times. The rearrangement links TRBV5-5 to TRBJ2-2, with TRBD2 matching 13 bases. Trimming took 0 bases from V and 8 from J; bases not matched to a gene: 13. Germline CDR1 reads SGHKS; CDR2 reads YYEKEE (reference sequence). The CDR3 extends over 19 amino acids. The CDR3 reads CASSLELNGLAGEGGELFF. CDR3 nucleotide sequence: TGTGCCAGCAGCTTGGAGTTAAATGGACTAGCGGGAGAGGGTGGGGAGCTGTTTTTT.

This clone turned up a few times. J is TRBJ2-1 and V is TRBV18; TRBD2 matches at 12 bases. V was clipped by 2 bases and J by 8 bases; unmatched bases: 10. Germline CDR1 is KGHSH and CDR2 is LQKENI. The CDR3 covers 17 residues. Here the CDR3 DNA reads TGTGCCAGCTCACCAGAGACTAGCGGGAGTTCAACGGATGAGCAGTTCTTC. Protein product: CASSPETSGSSTDEQFF.

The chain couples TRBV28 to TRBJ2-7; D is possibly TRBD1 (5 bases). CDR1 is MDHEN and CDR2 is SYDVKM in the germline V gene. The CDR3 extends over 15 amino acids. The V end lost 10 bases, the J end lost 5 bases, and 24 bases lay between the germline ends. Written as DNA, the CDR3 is TGTGCCACCCTCTACGCGGCAGGGCGAAGCGACGAGCAGTACTTC. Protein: CATLYAAGRSDEQYF.

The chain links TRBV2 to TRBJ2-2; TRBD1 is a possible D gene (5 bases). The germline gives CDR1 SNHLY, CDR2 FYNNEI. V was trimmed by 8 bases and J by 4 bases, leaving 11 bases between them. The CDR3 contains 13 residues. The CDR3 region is CASLLQGTGELFF. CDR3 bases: TGTGCCAGCCTCCTGCAGGGCACCGGGGAGCTGTTTTTT.

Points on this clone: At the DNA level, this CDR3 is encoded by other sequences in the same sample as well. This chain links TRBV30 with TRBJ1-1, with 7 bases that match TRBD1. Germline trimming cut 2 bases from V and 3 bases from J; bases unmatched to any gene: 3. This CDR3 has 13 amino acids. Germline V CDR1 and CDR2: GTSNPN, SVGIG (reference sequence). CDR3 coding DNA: TGTGCCTGGAGTCGCCAGGGGGACACTGAAGCTTTCTTT. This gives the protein CAWSRQGDTEAFF.

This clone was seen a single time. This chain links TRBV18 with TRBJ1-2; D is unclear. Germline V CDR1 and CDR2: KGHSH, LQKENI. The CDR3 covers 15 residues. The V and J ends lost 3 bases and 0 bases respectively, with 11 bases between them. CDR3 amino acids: CASSPREDSNYGYTF. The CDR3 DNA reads TGTGCCAGCTCACCGAGGGAAGATTCTAACTATGGCTACACCTTC.

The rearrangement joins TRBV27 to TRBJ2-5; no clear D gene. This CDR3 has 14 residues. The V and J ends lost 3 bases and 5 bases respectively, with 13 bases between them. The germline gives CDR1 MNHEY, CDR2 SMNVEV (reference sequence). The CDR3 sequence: CASSFGSDWETQYF. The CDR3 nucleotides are TGTGCCAGCAGTTTTGGGTCAGACTGGGAGACCCAGTACTTC.

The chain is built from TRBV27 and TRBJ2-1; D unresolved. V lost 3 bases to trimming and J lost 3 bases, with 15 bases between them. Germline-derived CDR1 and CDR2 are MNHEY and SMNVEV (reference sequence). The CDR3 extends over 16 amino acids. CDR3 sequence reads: CASSFSLLPGYNEQFF. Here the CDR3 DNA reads TGTGCCAGCAGTTTCTCGCTCCTCCCGGGCTACAATGAGCAGTTCTTC.

CDR3 in amino acids: CASSFPSGRVETQYF. The CDR3 bases are TGTGCCAGCAGCTTCCCTAGCGGGAGGGTAGAGACCCAGTACTTC. This rearrangement joins TRBV5-6 to TRBJ2-5; TRBD2 agrees at 12 bases. The CDR3 covers 15 residues. Losses at the gene ends were 2 bases for V and 4 bases for J; bases not matched to a gene: 3. CDR1 and CDR2 from the germline V gene are SGHDT and YYEEEE.

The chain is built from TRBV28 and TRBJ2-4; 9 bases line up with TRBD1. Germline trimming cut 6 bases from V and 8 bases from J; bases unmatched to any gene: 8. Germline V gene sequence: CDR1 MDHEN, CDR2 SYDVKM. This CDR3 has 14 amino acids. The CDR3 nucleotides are TGTGCCAGCAGCTCGGGACAGGGTTTGGACATTCAGTACTTC. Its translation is CASSSGQGLDIQYF.

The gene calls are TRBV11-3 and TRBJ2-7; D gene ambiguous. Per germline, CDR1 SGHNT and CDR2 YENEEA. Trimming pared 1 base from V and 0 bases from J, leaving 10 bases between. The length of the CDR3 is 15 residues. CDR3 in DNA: TGTGCCAGCAGCTTAGTCACCCCGGGCTCCTACGAGCAGTACTTC. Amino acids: CASSLVTPGSYEQYF.

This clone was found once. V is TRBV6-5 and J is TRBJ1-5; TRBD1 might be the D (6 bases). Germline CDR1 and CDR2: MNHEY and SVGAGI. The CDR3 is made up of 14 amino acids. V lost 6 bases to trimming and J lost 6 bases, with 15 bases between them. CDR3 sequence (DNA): TGTGCCAGCAGCTCCAGGGGACGAAGTCAGCCCCAGCATTTT. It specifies CASSSRGRSQPQHF.

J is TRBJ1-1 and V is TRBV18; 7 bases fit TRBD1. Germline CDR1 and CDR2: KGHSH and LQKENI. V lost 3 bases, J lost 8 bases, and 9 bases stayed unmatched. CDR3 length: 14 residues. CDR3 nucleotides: TGTGCCAGCTCACCCACAGGGGCCGCCCTCGAAGCTTTCTTT. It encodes CASSPTGAALEAFF.

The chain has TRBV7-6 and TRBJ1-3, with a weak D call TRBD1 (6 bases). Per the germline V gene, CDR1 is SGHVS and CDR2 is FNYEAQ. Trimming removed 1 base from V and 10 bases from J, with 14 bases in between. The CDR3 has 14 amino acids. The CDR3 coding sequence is TGTGCCAGCAGCTTAGGGACAGACGCCGGTACCATATATTTT. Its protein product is CASSLGTDAGTIYF.

CDR3: CASSFPFSPRSAHVSYEQYF. CDR3 sequence (DNA): TGTGCCAGCAGTTTTCCCTTCTCCCCCCGGAGCGCTCACGTCTCCTACGAGCAGTACTTC. The V and J genes are TRBV28 and TRBJ2-7; D is ambiguous. This CDR3 spans 20 amino acids. Germline-derived CDR1 and CDR2 are MDHEN and SYDVKM. V shed 3 bases and J shed 0 bases, with 27 bases lying between them.

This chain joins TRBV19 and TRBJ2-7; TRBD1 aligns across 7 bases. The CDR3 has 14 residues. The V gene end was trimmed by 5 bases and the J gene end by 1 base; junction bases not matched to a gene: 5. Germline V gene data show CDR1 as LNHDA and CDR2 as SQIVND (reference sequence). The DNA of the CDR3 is TGTGCCAGTAGTCCAAAGGGACAGTCCTACGAGCAGTACTTC. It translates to CASSPKGQSYEQYF.

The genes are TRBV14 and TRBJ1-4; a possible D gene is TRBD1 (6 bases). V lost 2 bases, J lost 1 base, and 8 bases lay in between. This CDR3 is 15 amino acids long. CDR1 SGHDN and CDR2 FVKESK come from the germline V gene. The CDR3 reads CASSQKQGTNEKLFF. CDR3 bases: TGTGCCAGCAGCCAAAAACAGGGAACTAATGAAAAACTGTTTTTT.

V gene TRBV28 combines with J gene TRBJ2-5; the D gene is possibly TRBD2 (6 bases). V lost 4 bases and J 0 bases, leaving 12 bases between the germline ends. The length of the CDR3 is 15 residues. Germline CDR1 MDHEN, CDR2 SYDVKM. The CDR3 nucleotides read TGTGCCAGCAGTTCGCGCGGGGAATACCAAGAGACCCAGTACTTC. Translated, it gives CASSSRGEYQETQYF.

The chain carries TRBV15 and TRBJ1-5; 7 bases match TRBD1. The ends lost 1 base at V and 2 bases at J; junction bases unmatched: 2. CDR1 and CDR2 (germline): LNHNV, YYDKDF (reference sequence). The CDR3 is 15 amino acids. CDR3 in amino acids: CATSRAGTGNQPQHF. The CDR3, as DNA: TGTGCCACCAGCAGAGCTGGGACAGGCAATCAGCCCCAGCATTTT.

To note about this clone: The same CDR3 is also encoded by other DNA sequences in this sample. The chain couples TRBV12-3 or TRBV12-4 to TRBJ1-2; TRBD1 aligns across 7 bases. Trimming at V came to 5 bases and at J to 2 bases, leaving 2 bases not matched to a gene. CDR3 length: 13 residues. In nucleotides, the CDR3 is TGTGCCAGCAGTCTACAGGGGAACTATGGCTACACCTTC. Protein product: CASSLQGNYGYTF.

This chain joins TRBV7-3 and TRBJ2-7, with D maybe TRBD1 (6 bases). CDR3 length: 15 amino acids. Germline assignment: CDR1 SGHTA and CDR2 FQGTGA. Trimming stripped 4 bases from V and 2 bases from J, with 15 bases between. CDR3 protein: CASSWGPNPTYEQYF. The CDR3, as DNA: TGTGCCAGCAGCTGGGGGCCTAACCCAACCTACGAGCAGTACTTC. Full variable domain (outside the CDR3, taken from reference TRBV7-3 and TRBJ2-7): GAGVSQTPSNKVTEKGKYVELRCDPISGHTALYWYRQSLGQGPEFLIYFQGTGAADDSGLPNDRFFAVRPEGSVSTLKIQRTERGDSAVYLCASSWGPNPTYEQYFGPGTRLTVT.